Presented here are 7 T cell receptor beta chains from one specimen sequenced in a study of response to subunit inactivated influenza vaccine (dated by TCRdb to the late 2010s). Library preparation employed RT-PCR. The sequencer was an Illumina HiSeq 2500. TCRdb reworked the public reads: Q25 trimming with fastp, MiXCR clone assembly, productive beta chains retained. Rows with one shared CDR3 protein collapse into an entry with the most common genes and DNA. The table for this sample lists some 850,000 distinct CDR3 sequences; about a fifth of them were counted only once. The leading ten clones occupy around 9.9% of the sample. The specimen was PBMCs from blood, collected 5 days after vaccination. The source of these receptors is a man between 45 and 60 years old who received an inactivated influenza vaccine. Donor details come from another sample of the same person, matched by shared clones.

This clonotype was picked up a small number of times. V usage is TRBV18 and J usage is TRBJ2-1; 7 bases fit TRBD2. Germline assignment: CDR1 KGHSH and CDR2 LQKENI. Trimming took 3 bases from V and 6 from J; bases not matched to a gene: 5. CDR3 length equals 14 residues. CDR3 amino acids: CASSPNLAANEQFF. The CDR3 DNA is TGTGCCAGCTCACCGAATCTAGCGGCCAATGAGCAGTTCTTC.

This clonotype came up a few times. The rearrangement links TRBV7-8 to TRBJ2-7; TRBD2 matches at 10 bases. The CDR3 is 19 amino acids. J was trimmed by 2 bases and V by 5 bases; bases with no gene match: 18. Germline V CDR1 and CDR2: SGHVS, FQNEAQ. CDR3 in DNA: TGTGCCAGCAGCCCGATGCCTATAGCGGGGGGACCAACTACCTACGAGCAGTACTTC. Encoded protein: CASSPMPIAGGPTTYEQYF.

This clonotype was seen a few times. The rearrangement uses TRBV7-2 and TRBJ1-1; D remains unclear. The CDR3 runs 14 residues. Germline loops: CDR1 SGHTA, CDR2 FQGNSA. Trimming took off 7 bases at V and 5 bases at J, with 17 bases between the two ends. CDR3 amino acids: CASNPRVRGTEAFF. The CDR3 region has the DNA TGTGCCAGCAACCCTAGGGTCCGAGGAACTGAAGCTTTCTTT.

This clonotype was recorded once. The chain couples TRBV7-8 to TRBJ2-3; D may be TRBD2 (5 bases). The CDR3 extends over 16 amino acids. The germline gives CDR1 SGHVS, CDR2 FQNEAQ. Trimming removed 2 bases from V and 1 base from J, with 13 bases in between. The CDR3 DNA sequence: TGTGCCAGCAGCTTACAGTCCGTCGGGGGCACAGATACGCAGTATTTT. Its translation: CASSLQSVGGTDTQYF. Using reference TRBV7-8 and TRBJ2-3 for the parts outside the CDR3, the full variable domain is GAGVSQSPRYKVAKRGQDVALRCDPISGHVSLFWYQQALGQGPEFLTYFQNEAQLDKSGLPSDRFFAERPEGSVSTLKIQRTQQEDSAVYLCASSLQSVGGTDTQYFGPGTRLTVL.

This clonotype came up a few times. The J gene is TRBJ2-1, the V gene TRBV20-1, with 12 bases fitting TRBD2. The germline gives CDR1 DFQATT, CDR2 SNEGSKA (reference sequence). V was clipped by 3 bases and J by 5 bases; unmatched bases: 5. The CDR3 spans 15 residues. DNA for the CDR3: TGCAGTGCTAGTCTGCTAGCGGGAGGGGACAATGAGCAGTTCTTC. It codes for CSASLLAGGDNEQFF.

The genes are TRBV5-1 and TRBJ1-4, with D possibly matching TRBD1 (5 bases). The V end was cut by 0 bases, the J end by 8 bases, with 14 bases between. CDR1 is SGHRS and CDR2 is YFSETQ in the germline V gene. This CDR3 has 15 amino acids. CDR3 nucleotides: TGCGCCAGCAGCTTGGTTGGGATAGGGGACGAAAAACTGTTTTTT. Its translation is CASSLVGIGDEKLFF.

The chain joins TRBV6-1 to TRBJ2-5; perhaps D is TRBD1 or TRBD2 (5 bases each). CDR3 size: 15 residues. The V end lost 6 bases, the J end lost 5 bases, and 19 bases lay between the germline ends. CDR1 and CDR2 from the germline V gene are MNHNS and SASEGT. The CDR3 loop reads CASSHPPGEGETQYF. As DNA, the CDR3 is TGTGCCAGCAGCCACCCCCCCGGCGAGGGGGAGACCCAGTACTTC.